This T cell receptor beta chain was recovered during a study of T cell responses to AZD1222 COVID-19 vaccine (dated by TCRdb to about 2021). Some background on the complete study: AZD1222 recipients given second doses at about 4 weeks or at about 12 weeks were pooled, since spike-specific TCR depth and breadth were not found to differ between the two schedules. TCR sequencing was performed for some 250 trial participants, of whom 207 were given two doses of AZD1222 and around 26 were given two doses of MenACWY control vaccine. Trial participants were enrolled by age into subgroups of 18-55, 56-69 and 70-plus years, and roughly 160, 29 and 62 TCR-sequenced participants, respectively, were included in these subgroups. What the authors observed across the whole study: Epitopes outside the regions mutated in the B.1.351 and B.1.1.7 variants were reportedly recognized by nearly half of the unique spike-specific TCRs. The whole spike protein was spanned by vaccine-associated CD4 TCRs, and dominant responses were seen in regions 160-218 and 743-854. Conclusions about previously exposed vaccinees were limited because only 6 or 7 AZD1222 recipients were SARS-CoV-2 seropositive at baseline. In the small 56-69-year group, the increase in depth fell short of significance, most likely because of low power. After two AZD1222 doses, spike-specific TCR breadth and depth were significantly higher than at day 0 and than in MenACWY recipients. No day 14 peak-response samples were available, so repertoires were characterized only after the peak T cell response. Most participants were white British and females outnumbered males, and the authors suggested that clonal diversity may have been underestimated.

As for this clone: The specificity of this receptor is unknown. No clone much larger than this one lies a single base away; base qualities are absent.

The CDR3 regions of human TCRbeta chains were analyzed by immunosequencing. The original methods were these. Repertoire TCRs were checked for matches against a reference library of SARS-CoV-2-specific TCRs that had been generated using the MIRA antigen-specificity platform. Breadth was defined as the fraction of unique TCRs that were SARS-CoV-2-associated. Depth was defined as the fraction of total T cells that were SARS-CoV-2-associated. Using the MIRA data, every spike-specific TCR was mapped to the spike region that the TCR reacted to and assigned to either a CD4 or a CD8 class. Log10-transformed breadth and depth values were compared by one-way ANOVA with Sidak's multiple comparisons tests. TCRdb holds this immuneACCESS table with in-frame rearrangements only. Some clones are missing; in checked studies, unresolved V genes explain under half, and the rest has no known cause. That table is the source of V, J and clone size, and D and trimming were worked out from the DNA. A total of some 140,000 clones appear in this sample, over 85% of them only once. The ten most abundant clones make up roughly 2% of the sample.

The time point label of this sample denotes: baseline before first vaccination. Samples from vaccinated people were obtained from the UK trials COV001 and COV002, which included a single-blind randomized controlled phase 2/3 trial of AZD1222 (ChAdOx1 nCoV-19) in healthy adults. For TCRbeta chain sequencing, PBMC samples from trial participants were taken at day 0 and at day 28 after the second dose. Including cysteine and phenylalanine, the CDR3 has 16 amino acids. The retained sequence is limited to the CDR3, 48 bases, with the frame set at the first base. For this chain, trimming is 3 bases at the V end and 3 bases at the J end, and the number of junction bases without a gene match is 0. Taken from the germline V gene (reference sequence), the CDR1 and CDR2 loops are LGHDT and YNNKEL.

The chain joins TRBV3-1 (or the pseudogene TRBV3-2) to TRBJ2-2, and 14 junction bases match TRBD2. The receptor's source is an adult in good health. Material: peripheral blood, obtained on day 0 of AZD1222 vaccination. Here is the DNA: TGTGCCAGCAGCCAGGGACTAGCGGGAGACACCGGGGAGCTGTTTTTT. Protein translation: CASSQGLAGDTGELFF.